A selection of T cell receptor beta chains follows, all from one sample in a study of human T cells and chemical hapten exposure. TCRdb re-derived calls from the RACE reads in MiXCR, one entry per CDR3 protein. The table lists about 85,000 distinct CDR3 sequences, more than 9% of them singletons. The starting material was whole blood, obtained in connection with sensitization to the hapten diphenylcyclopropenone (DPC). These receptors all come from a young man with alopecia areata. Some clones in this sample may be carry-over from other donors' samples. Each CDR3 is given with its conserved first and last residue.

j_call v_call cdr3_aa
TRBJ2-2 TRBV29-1 CSGQDTGELFF
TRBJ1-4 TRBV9 CASSVTGGTNEKLFF
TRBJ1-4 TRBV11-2 CASSLPVATNEKLFF
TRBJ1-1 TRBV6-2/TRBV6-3 CASTNGRGTEAFF
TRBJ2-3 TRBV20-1 CSAREPTSGVTDTQYF
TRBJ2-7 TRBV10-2 CASNRQSSYEQYF
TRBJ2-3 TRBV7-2 CASSLAGMRSDTQYF
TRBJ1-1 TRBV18 CASSPPRDGTEAFF
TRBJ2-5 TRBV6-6 CASSFPSEGRPQYF
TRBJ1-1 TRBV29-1 CSVHRKGGTEAFF
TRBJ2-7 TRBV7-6 CASSSGHLYEQYF
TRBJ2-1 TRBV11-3 CASSLGGTSGGYNEQFF
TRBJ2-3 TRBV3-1 CASSLYAGGDTQYF
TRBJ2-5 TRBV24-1 CAISDASGAQETQYF
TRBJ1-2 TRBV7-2 CASSPGGEDYGYTF
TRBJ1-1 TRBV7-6 CASSLMGKGYTEAFF
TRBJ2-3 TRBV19 CASSPLSGGARTQYF
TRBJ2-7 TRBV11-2 CATPGLRIGEQYF
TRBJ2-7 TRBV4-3 CASSQDRDRVYEQYF
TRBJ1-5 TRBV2 CASSVSNQPQHF
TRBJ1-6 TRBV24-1 CATSGEYSPLHF
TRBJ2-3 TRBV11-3 CASSRGGSDTQYF
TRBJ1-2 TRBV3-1 CASSQDLDHNYGYTF
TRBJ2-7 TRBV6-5 CASSYTSGSSYEQYF
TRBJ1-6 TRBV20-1 CSARPGAANSPLHF
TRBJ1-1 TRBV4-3 CASSQDPAVTEAFF
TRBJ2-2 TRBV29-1 CSASGPNTGELFF
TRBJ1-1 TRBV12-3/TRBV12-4 CASSRQGVRTEAFF
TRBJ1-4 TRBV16 CASSQVESNEKLFF
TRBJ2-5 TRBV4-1 CASSRRTGGLMGTQYF
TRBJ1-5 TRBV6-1 CASRATGANNQPQHF
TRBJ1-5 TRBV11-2 CASSLSQVQPQHF
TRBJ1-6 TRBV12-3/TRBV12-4 CASRDRTINSPLHF
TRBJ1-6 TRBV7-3 CASSFGRSNSPLHF
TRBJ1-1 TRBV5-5 CASSSLGQGWRNTEAFF
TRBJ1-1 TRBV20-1 CSVAWQLGTEAFF
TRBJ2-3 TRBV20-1 CSASSGIFVTQYF
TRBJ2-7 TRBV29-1 CSVGSGRSYEQYF
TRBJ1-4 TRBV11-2 CASSPSRGVEKLFF
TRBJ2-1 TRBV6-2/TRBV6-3 CASSFLEDRGLPEQFF
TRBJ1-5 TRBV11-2 CASSGDRSNQPQHF
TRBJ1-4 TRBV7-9 CASSWGTKYYEKLFF
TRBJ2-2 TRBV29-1 CSARGAPFGPYTGELFF
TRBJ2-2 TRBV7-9 CASSTSGANTGELFF
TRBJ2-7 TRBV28 CASSGGHTYEQYF
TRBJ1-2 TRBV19 CASSIVAGNYGYTF
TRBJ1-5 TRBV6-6 CASSFGQGGQPQHF
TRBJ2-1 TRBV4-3 CASSQAVLAGAPSEQFF
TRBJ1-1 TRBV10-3 CATAGTENTEAFF
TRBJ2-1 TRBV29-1 CSVRDGGGAYNEQFF
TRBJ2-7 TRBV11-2 CASSLVGDPMGEQYF
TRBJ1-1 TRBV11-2 CASSLVRGINTEAFF
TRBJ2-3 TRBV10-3 CASSGGVDTQYF
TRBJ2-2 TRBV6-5 CASSYNSPFAGARTGELFF
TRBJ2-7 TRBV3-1 CASSQGASGGYEQYF
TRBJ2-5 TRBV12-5 CASGRQGLRETQYF
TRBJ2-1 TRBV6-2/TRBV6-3 CASGRDAAKYGEQFF
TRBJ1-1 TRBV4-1 CASSQDPFTENTEAFF
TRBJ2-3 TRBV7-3 CASSSSPAGPTDTQYF